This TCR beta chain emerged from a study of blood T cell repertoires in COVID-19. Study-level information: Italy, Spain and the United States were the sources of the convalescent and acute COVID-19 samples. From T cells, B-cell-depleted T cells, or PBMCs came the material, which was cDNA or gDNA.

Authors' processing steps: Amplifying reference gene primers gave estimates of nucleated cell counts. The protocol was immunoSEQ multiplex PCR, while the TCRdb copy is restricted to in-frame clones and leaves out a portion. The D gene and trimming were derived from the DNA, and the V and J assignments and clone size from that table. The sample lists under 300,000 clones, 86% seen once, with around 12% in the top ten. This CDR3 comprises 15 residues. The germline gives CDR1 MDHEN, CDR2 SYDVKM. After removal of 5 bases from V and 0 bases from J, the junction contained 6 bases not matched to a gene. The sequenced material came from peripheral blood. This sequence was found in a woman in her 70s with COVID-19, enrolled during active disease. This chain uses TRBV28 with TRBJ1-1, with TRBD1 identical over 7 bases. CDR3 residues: CASSPVGTVNTEAFF. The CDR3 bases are TGTGCCAGCAGTCCCGTTGGGACAGTGAACACTGAAGCTTTCTTT. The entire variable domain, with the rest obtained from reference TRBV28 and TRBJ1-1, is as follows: DVKVTQSSRYLVKRTGEKVFLECVQDMDHENMFWYRQDPGLGLRLIYFSYDVKMKEKGDIPEGYSVSREKKERFSLILESASTNQTSMYLCASSPVGTVNTEAFFGQGTRLTVV.